This T cell receptor (beta chain) was retrieved from a study of blood T cell repertoires in COVID-19. Overall study context: Italy, Spain and the United States were the sources of the convalescent and acute COVID-19 samples. The analysed material was cDNA or gDNA that came from T cells, B-cell-depleted T cells, or PBMCs.

Original processing methods: Quantification of nucleated cells was approximated via reference gene primer amplification. Generated by immunoSEQ multiplex PCR, the TCRdb table keeps only in-frame clones and is missing some. V, J and clone size are taken as reported in that table, and D and trimming were inferred from the DNA itself. The sample carries roughly 200,000 clones, 82% recorded once. Seattle enrolled patients during active infection and tracked them longitudinally. This clone was observed a few times. The source of this sequence is a woman aged 80 or older with COVID-19, enrolled during active disease. Specimen: peripheral blood.

The DNA for the CDR3 is TGTGCCACCAGCAGAGGAGGTCTAGCGGGAGCTTCCGAGCAGTACTTC. This translates into CATSRGGLAGASEQYF. The chain recombines TRBV15 with TRBJ2-7; the match to TRBD2 covers 10 bases. Trimming removed 1 base from V and 6 bases from J; junction bases left unmatched: 9. The germline CDR1 and CDR2 sequences are LNHNV and YYDKDF (reference sequence). There are 16 residues in the CDR3.